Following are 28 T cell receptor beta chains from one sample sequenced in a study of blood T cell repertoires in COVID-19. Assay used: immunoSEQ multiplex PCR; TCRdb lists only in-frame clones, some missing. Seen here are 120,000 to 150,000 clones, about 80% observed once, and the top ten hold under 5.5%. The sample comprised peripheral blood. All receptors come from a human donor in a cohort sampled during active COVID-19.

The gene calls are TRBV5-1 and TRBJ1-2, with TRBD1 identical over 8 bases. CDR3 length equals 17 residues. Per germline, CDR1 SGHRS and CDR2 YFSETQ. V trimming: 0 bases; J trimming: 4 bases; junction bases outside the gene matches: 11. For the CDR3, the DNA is TGCGCCAGCAGCTTGGTTTACGGACAGGGTCTATTCTATGGCTACACCTTC. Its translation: CASSLVYGQGLFYGYTF.

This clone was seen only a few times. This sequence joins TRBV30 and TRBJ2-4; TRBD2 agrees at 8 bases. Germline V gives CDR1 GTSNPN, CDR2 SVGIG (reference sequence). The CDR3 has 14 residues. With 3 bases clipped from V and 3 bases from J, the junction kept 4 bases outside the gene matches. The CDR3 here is CAWSPSGLKNIQYF. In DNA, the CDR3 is TGTGCCTGGAGCCCTAGCGGGCTCAAAAACATTCAGTACTTC.

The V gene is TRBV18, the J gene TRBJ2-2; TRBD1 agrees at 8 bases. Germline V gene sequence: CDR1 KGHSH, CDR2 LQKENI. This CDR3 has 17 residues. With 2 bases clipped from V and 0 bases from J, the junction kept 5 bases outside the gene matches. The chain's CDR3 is CASSPYQTGANTGELFF. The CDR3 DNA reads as TGTGCCAGCTCACCATACCAGACAGGGGCGAACACCGGGGAGCTGTTTTTT.

CDR3 region: CASSRDRLEQFF. CDR3 in DNA: TGTGCCAGTAGTCGGGACAGGCTTGAGCAGTTCTTC. The rearrangement uses TRBV19 and TRBJ2-1; TRBD1 matches 8 bases. Trimming removed 5 bases from V and 9 bases from J; junction bases left unmatched: 3. The CDR3 has 12 residues. The germline CDR1 and CDR2 sequences are LNHDA and SQIVND (reference sequence).

The DNA for the CDR3 is TGTGCCAGCAGCTCAAGGGACACCCATAACTATGGCTACACCTTC. Encoded protein: CASSSRDTHNYGYTF. The rearrangement joins TRBV7-9 to TRBJ1-2, with D perhaps matching TRBD1 (6 bases). This CDR3 has 15 residues. Germline V gene data show CDR1 as SEHNR and CDR2 as FQNEAQ (reference sequence). V gave up 4 bases and J gave up 1 base, with 13 bases separating them.

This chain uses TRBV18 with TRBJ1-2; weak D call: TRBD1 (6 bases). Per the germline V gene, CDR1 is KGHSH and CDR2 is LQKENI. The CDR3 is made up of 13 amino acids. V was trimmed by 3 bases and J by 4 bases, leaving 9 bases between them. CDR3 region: CASSPDSSYGYTF. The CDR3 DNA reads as TGTGCCAGCTCACCGGACAGCAGCTATGGCTACACCTTC.

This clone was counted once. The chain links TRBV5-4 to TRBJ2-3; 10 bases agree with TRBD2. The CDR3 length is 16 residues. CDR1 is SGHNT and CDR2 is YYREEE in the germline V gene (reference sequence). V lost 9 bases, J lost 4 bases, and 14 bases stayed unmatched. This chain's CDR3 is CAIPAGLAGGPDTQYF. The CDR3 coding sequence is TGTGCCATACCAGCTGGTTTAGCGGGGGGCCCAGATACGCAGTATTTT. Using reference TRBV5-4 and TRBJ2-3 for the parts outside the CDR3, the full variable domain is ETGVTQSPTHLIKTRGQQVTLRCSSQSGHNTVSWYQQALGQGPQFIFQYYREEENGRGNFPPRFSGLQFPNYSSELNVNALELDDSALYLCAIPAGLAGGPDTQYFGPGTRLTVL.

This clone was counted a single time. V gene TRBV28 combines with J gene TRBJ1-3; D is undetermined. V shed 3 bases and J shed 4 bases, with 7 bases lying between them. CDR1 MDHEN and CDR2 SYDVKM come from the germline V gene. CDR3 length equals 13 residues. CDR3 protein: CASSLASGNTIYF. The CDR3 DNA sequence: TGTGCCAGCAGTTTGGCCTCAGGAAACACCATATATTTT.

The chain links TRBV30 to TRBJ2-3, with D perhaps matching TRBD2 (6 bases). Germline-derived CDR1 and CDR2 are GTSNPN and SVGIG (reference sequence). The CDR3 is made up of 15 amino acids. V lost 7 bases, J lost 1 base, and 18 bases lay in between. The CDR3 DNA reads TGTGCCTTCCTAGGCCGGGACTCAGGCACAGATACGCAGTATTTT. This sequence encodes CAFLGRDSGTDTQYF.

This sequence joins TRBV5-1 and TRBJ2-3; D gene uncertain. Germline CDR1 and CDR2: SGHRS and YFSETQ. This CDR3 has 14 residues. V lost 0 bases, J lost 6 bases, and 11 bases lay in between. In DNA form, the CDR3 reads TGCGCCAGCAGCTTGGGCCGGCAGAGGGATACGCAGTATTTT. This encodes CASSLGRQRDTQYF.

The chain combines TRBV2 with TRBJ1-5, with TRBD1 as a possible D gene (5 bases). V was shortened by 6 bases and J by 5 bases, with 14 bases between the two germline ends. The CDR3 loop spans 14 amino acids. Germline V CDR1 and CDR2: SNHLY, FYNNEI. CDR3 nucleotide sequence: TGTGCCAGCAGGCCCGACAGCTCTCATCAGCCCCAGCATTTT. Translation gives CASRPDSSHQPQHF.

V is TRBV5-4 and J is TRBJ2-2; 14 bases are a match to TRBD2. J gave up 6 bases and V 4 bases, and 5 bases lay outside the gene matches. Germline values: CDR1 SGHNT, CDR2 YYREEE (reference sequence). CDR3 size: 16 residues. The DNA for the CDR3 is TGTGCCAGCAGCGACCAGACTAGCGGGGGGGCCGGGGAGCTGTTTTTT. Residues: CASSDQTSGGAGELFF.

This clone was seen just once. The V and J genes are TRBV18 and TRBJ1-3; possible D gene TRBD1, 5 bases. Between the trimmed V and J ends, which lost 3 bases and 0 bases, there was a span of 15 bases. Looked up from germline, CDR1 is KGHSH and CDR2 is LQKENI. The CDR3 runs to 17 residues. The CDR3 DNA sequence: TGTGCCAGCTCACCCCGCCAACAGGTCCGCTCTGGAAACACCATATATTTT. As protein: CASSPRQQVRSGNTIYF.

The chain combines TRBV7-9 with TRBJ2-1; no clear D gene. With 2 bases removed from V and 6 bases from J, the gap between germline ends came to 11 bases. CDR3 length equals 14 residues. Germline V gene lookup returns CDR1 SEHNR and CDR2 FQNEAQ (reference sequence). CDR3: CASSLSSKPNEQFF. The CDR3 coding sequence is TGTGCCAGCAGCTTAAGTAGTAAGCCCAATGAGCAGTTCTTC.

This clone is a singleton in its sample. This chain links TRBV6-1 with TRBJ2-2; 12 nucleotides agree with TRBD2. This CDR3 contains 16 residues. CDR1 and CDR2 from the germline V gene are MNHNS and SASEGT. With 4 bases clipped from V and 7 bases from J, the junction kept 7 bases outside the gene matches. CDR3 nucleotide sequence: TGTGCCAGCAGTGCACTAGCGGGAGGTTCAAACGGGGAGCTGTTTTTT. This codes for CASSALAGGSNGELFF.

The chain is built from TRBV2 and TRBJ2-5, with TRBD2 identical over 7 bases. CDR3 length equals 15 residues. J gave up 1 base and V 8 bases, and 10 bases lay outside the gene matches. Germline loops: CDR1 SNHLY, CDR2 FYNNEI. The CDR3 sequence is CASSTPPGGQETQYF. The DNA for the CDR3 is TGTGCCAGCTCGACGCCCCCGGGGGGCCAAGAGACCCAGTACTTC.

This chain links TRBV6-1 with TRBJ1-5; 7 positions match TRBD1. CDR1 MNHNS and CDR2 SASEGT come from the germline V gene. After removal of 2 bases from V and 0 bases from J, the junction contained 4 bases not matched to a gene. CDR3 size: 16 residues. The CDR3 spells CASSERGRYSNQPQHF. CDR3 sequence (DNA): TGTGCCAGCAGTGAAAGGGGGCGGTATAGCAATCAGCCCCAGCATTTT.

The CDR3 DNA is TGTGCCAGCAGCAGAGGTTGGGGGGAGGGGGACTATGGCTACACCTTC. It is translated as CASSRGWGEGDYGYTF. This chain connects TRBV7-8 to TRBJ1-2, with D perhaps TRBD1 (6 bases). Per the germline V gene, CDR1 is SGHVS and CDR2 is FQNEAQ. This CDR3 has 16 amino acids. V was cut by 5 bases and J by 3 bases, with 19 bases left in between.

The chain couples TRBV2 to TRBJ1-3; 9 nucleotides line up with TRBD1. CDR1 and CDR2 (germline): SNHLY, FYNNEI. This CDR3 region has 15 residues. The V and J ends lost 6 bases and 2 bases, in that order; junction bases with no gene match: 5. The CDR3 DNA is TGTGCCAGCAGCTTTGGACAGGGGACTGGAAACACCATATATTTT. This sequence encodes CASSFGQGTGNTIYF.

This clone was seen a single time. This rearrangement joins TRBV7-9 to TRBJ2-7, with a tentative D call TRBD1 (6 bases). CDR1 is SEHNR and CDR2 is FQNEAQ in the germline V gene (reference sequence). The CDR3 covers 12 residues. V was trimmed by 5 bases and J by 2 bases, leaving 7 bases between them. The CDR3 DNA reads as TGTGCCAGCAGCACAGGGACCTACGAGCAGTACTTC. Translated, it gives CASSTGTYEQYF. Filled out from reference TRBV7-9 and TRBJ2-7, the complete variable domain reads DTGVSQNPRHKITKRGQNVTFRCDPISEHNRLYWYRQTLGQGPEFLTYFQNEAQLEKSRLLSDRFSAERPKGSFSTLEIQRTEQGDSAMYLCASSTGTYEQYFGPGTRLTVT.

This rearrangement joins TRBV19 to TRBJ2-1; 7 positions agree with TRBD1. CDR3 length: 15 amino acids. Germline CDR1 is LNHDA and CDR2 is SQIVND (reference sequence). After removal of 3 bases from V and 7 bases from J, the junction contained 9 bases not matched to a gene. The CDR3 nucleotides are TGTGCCAGTAGTATTTTCCTCATGACAGGGAATGAGCAGTTCTTC. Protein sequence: CASSIFLMTGNEQFF.

CDR3 residues: CASHALRGQHGYTF. As DNA, the CDR3 is TGTGCCAGCCATGCGCTCCGGGGACAACATGGCTACACCTTC. J is TRBJ1-2 and V is TRBV11-2, with D tentatively TRBD1 (6 bases). V gave up 8 bases and J gave up 6 bases, with 19 bases separating them. This CDR3 contains 14 residues. Germline V gene sequence: CDR1 SGHAT, CDR2 FQNNGV.

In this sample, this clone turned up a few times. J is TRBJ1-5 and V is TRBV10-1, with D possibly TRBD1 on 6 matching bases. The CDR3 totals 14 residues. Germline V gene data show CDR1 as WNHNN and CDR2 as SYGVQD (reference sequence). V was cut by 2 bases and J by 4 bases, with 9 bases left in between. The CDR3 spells CASSERGGNQPQHF. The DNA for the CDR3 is TGCGCCAGCAGTGAGAGGGGGGGAAATCAGCCCCAGCATTTT.

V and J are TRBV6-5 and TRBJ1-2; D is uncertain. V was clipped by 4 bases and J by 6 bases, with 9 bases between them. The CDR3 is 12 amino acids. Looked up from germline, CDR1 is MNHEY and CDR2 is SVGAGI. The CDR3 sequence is CASSSFGDGYTF. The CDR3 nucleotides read TGTGCCAGCAGTTCTTTCGGTGATGGCTACACCTTC.

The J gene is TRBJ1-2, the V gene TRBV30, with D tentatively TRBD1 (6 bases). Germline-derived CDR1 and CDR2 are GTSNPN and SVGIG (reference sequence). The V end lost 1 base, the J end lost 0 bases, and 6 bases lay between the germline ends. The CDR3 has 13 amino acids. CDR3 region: CAWSGTANYGYTF. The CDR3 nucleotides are TGTGCCTGGAGTGGGACAGCTAACTATGGCTACACCTTC.

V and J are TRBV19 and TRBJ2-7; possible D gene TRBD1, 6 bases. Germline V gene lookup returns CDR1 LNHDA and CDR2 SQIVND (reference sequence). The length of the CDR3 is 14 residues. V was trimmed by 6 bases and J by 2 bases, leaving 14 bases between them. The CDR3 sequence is CASSPGTPTYEQYF. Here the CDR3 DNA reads TGTGCCAGTAGCCCGGGGACACCTACCTACGAGCAGTACTTC.

CDR3 DNA: TGTGCCAGCAGCCCTGAGGGGGATTCCTACAATGAGCAGTTCTTC. It translates to CASSPEGDSYNEQFF. The V and J genes are TRBV5-4 and TRBJ2-1, with D maybe TRBD1 (6 bases). The CDR3 sequence is 15 residues long. V lost 4 bases and J lost 1, with 12 bases in between. CDR1 is SGHNT and CDR2 is YYREEE in the germline V gene (reference sequence). Drawing the rest from reference TRBV5-4 and TRBJ2-1, the complete variable domain is ETGVTQSPTHLIKTRGQQVTLRCSSQSGHNTVSWYQQALGQGPQFIFQYYREEENGRGNFPPRFSGLQFPNYSSELNVNALELDDSALYLCASSPEGDSYNEQFFGPGTRLTVL.

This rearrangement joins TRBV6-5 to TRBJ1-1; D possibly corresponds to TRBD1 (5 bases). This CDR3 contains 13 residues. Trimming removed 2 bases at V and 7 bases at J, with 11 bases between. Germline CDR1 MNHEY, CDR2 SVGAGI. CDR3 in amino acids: CASSYDLDSEAFF. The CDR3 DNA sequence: TGTGCCAGCAGTTACGACCTTGACAGTGAAGCTTTCTTT.